This is a list of T cell receptor beta chains from one sample in a study of PD-1 blockade in mismatch repair-deficient tumors. Produced via immunoSEQ multiplex PCR; TCRdb's table is partial and in-frame only. In the table there are 100,000 to 150,000 clones, around 86% of which are singletons. Material: peripheral blood, obtained 44 weeks after starting pembrolizumab. The receptors come from an adult with mismatch repair-deficient cancer. CDR3s include the opening cysteine and the closing phenylalanine or tryptophan.

v_call	j_call	cdr3_aa
TRBV18	TRBJ2-7	CASSPNGLPGQALDEQYF
TRBV6-1	TRBJ2-7	CASRDKGKGEQYF
TRBV6-5	TRBJ2-7	CASSPPGTGGYEQYF
TRBV4-2	TRBJ2-7	CASSLGGGLSGEQYF
TRBV5-1	TRBJ1-4	CASSSYGTGREKLFF
TRBV5-1	TRBJ2-7	CASSVTSEPYEQYF
TRBV7-8	TRBJ1-4	CASSPGEGGNEKLFF
TRBV4-3	TRBJ2-1	CASSQDSLGNEQFF
TRBV5-5	TRBJ1-1	CASSLEEYTEAFF
TRBV7-9	TRBJ2-5	CASRQQGAGETQYF
TRBV9	TRBJ2-2	CASSSGGGANTGELFF
TRBV19	TRBJ2-7	CASSTKPGYAAYEQYF